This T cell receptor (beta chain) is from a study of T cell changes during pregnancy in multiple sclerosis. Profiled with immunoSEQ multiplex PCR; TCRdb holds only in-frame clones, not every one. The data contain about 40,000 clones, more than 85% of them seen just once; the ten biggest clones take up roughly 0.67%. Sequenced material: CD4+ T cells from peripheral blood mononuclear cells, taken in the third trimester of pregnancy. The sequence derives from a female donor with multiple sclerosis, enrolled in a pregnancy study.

The CDR3 spells CASSFVSSSTDTQYF. DNA for the CDR3: TGTGCCAGCAGCTTTGTCTCTTCTAGCACAGATACGCAGTATTTT. The chain combines TRBV5-4 with TRBJ2-3; D call uncertain. V dropped 2 bases and J dropped 0 bases, with 10 bases sitting between them. The CDR3 consists of 15 residues. Per the germline V gene, CDR1 is SGHNT and CDR2 is YYREEE (reference sequence). Full variable domain (remainder filled in from reference TRBV5-4 and TRBJ2-3): ETGVTQSPTHLIKTRGQQVTLRCSSQSGHNTVSWYQQALGQGPQFIFQYYREEENGRGNFPPRFSGLQFPNYSSELNVNALELDDSALYLCASSFVSSSTDTQYFGPGTRLTVL.